The present T cell receptor (beta chain) was sequenced within a study of blood T cells in healthy people across ages. On this clonotype: The junction shows a germline mismatch at one end, possibly a read error.

Per germline, CDR1 LGHDT and CDR2 YNNKEL (reference sequence). This CDR3 spans 17 amino acids. Next came a second PCR, run for 7 to 11 cycles, which used a sample-barcoded 5' primer along with a J-beta primer mix. MiXCR, applied by TCRdb to the 5' RACE reads, yields one record per CDR3 protein. The table includes 540,000 or so distinct CDR3 sequences, around 48% detected once. Sequences were obtained from blood. This TCR derives from a man at least 80 years old in good health. The chain couples TRBV3-1 to TRBJ2-1, with TRBD2 matching 14 bases. CDR3 in DNA: TGTGCCAGCGGCCAAGCGGGACTAGCGGGAGCGCGCAATGAGCAGTTCTTC. Protein product: CASGQAGLAGARNEQFF.